The 6 T cell receptor beta chains below all came from one sample that was sequenced in a study of human T cells and chemical hapten exposure. Time point given: pre-sensitization, week 0. Treatment here: therapeutic diphenylcyclopropenone sensitization with weekly scalp DPC. TCRdb independently ran MiXCR on the RACE reads; one entry per CDR3 protein. In the table there are 250,000 to 300,000 distinct CDR3 sequences, almost 8% of which are singletons. Sample: whole blood, taken in connection with sensitization to the hapten diphenylcyclopropenone (DPC). The receptors were sampled from a man between 18 and 35 years old with alopecia areata. Some clones in this sample may be carry-over from other donors' samples.

This clonotype has more than one count but fewer than ten. The rearrangement uses TRBV9 and TRBJ2-3; D is possibly TRBD2 (6 bases). Germline assignment: CDR1 SGDLS and CDR2 YYNGEE. Trimming shortened V by 3 bases and J by 4 bases, and 12 bases separated the two germline ends. The CDR3 totals 14 residues. The DNA of the CDR3 is TGTGCCAGCAGCGCGCGGAGGGAATCAGATACGCAGTATTTT. Encoded protein: CASSARRESDTQYF.

This clonotype appeared many times. This chain connects TRBV28 to TRBJ1-2; D may be TRBD1 (6 bases). Germline V CDR1 and CDR2: MDHEN, SYDVKM. Trimming removed 6 bases at V and 6 bases at J, with 17 bases between. The CDR3 consists of 14 residues. CDR3 sequence: CASRLPGGADGYTF. DNA for the CDR3: TGTGCCAGCAGGCTTCCCGGGGGGGCTGATGGCTACACCTTC.

CDR3: CASSPLGETSGANVLTF. The CDR3 DNA sequence: TGCGCCAGCAGCCCCTTGGGGGAAACCTCTGGGGCCAACGTCCTGACTTTC. The rearrangement links TRBV4-3 to TRBJ2-6; either TRBD1 or TRBD2 may fit D (5 bases each). This CDR3 contains 17 residues. V lost 4 bases, J lost 0 bases, and 13 bases lay in between. In germline, CDR1 is LGHNA, CDR2 YSLEER.

V and J are TRBV5-1 and TRBJ2-1; D not certain. V gave up 0 bases and J gave up 5 bases, with 12 bases separating them. Per germline, CDR1 SGHRS and CDR2 YFSETQ. This CDR3 is built from 15 residues. The CDR3: CASSLEGNLDNEQFF. The CDR3 DNA follows: TGCGCCAGCAGCTTGGAGGGCAATCTCGACAATGAGCAGTTCTTC.

This clonotype was observed a few times. The V and J genes are TRBV3-1 and TRBJ1-2, with unresolved D. The V gene's germline CDR1 is LGHDT and CDR2 YNNKEL (reference sequence). CDR3 length equals 15 residues. Trimming took 1 base from V and 0 from J, leaving 9 bases between them. CDR3 residues: CASSQGYASNYGYTF. CDR3 coding DNA: TGTGCCAGCAGCCAAGGATATGCTTCTAACTATGGCTACACCTTC.

In this sample, this clonotype turned up many times. This chain uses TRBV29-1 with TRBJ1-5, with 8 nucleotides matching TRBD1. The CDR3 spans 14 residues. CDR1 and CDR2 from the germline V gene are SQVTM and ANQGSEA. With 6 bases clipped from V and 4 bases from J, the junction kept 8 bases outside the gene matches. The CDR3 loop reads CSVRTGSMNQPQHF. The CDR3 coding sequence is TGCAGCGTCCGGACAGGGTCAATGAATCAGCCCCAGCATTTT.